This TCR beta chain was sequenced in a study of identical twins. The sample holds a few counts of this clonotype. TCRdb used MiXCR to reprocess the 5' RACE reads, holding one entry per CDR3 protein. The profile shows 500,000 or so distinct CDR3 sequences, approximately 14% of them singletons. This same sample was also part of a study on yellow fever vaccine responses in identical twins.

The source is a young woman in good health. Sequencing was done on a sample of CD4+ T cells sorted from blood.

The DNA of the CDR3 is TGCAGTGCTAGCGCGCTAGCGGGAGCCAATGAGCAGTTCTTC. Its translation is CSASALAGANEQFF. V is TRBV20-1 and J is TRBJ2-1; 10 bases are shared with TRBD2. CDR1 DFQATT and CDR2 SNEGSKA come from the germline V gene (reference sequence). V shed 3 bases and J 6 bases; nucleotides not matched to a gene: 5. CDR3 length: 14 amino acids.